A selection of T cell receptor beta chains follows, all from one sample in a study of T cell repertoires and leukemia-associated antigens. TCRdb ran MiXCR on the 5' RACE reads and lists one entry per CDR3 protein. In the table there are around 14,000 distinct CDR3 sequences, roughly 38% of which are singletons. No antigens are known for them. The sample comprised CD3+ T cells sorted from blood and cultured. Receptors were obtained from a female donor in good health. The CDR3 runs from the conserved cysteine through the conserved F or W. D genes are given only for firm matches. Some rows mark clone size as missing; the rest say once, few, many or name a class of expanded clone.

D: TRBD2; size: -; length: 16; V: TRBV7-2; J: TRBJ2-7; DNA: TGTGCCAGCAGCTTAGTAGCTAGCGGGCCTCGTCGGGAGCAGTACTTC; CDR3: CASSLVASGPRREQYF
D: -; size: medium-sized; length: 15; V: TRBV7-9; J: TRBJ2-7; DNA: TGTGCCAGCAGCTTAGGGCGGGGCAGGGGCTACGAGCAGTACTTC; CDR3: CASSLGRGRGYEQYF
D: -; size: medium-sized; length: 13; V: TRBV6-5; J: TRBJ2-2; DNA: TGTGCCAGCAGCCCCGCCGTTGCCGGGGAGCTGTTTTTT; CDR3: CASSPAVAGELFF
D: -; size: medium-sized; length: 15; V: TRBV20-1; J: TRBJ1-2; DNA: TGCAGTGCTAGAGATCCGGGACGGTCTAACTATGGCTACACCTTC; CDR3: CSARDPGRSNYGYTF
D: -; size: few; length: 16; V: TRBV6-5; J: TRBJ2-7; DNA: TGTGCCAGCAGTTACGGACCCCAGATGGGGATCTACGAGCAGTACTTC; CDR3: CASSYGPQMGIYEQYF
D: -; size: medium-sized; length: 12; V: TRBV20-1; J: TRBJ1-2; DNA: TGCAGTGCTGCCCAGGGGAACTATGGCTACACCTTC; CDR3: CSAAQGNYGYTF
D: TRBD2; size: medium-sized; length: 16; V: TRBV25-1; J: TRBJ2-5; DNA: TGTGCCAGCAGTGAACGGCGACTAGCGGACCAAGAGACCCAGTACTTC; CDR3: CASSERRLADQETQYF
D: TRBD2; size: -; length: 14; V: TRBV7-2; J: TRBJ2-1; DNA: TGTGCCAGCAGCTTTCAATGGACTAGCGGGGATCCTAACTTC; CDR3: CASSFQWTSGDPNF
D: -; size: once; length: 22; V: TRBV7-2; J: TRBJ2-4; DNA: TGTGCCAGCAGTCGGGCTAGCGACCTAAGAAGGGGGCTATTGAATACCAAAAACATTCAGTACTTC; CDR3: CASSRASDLRRGLLNTKNIQYF
D: TRBD1; size: medium-sized; length: 14; V: TRBV5-1; J: TRBJ2-7; DNA: TGCGCCAGCAGCACCTCGGGACAGGGGTACGAGCAGTACTTC; CDR3: CASSTSGQGYEQYF
D: -; size: few; length: 11; V: TRBV20-1; J: TRBJ2-7; DNA: TGCAGTGCTAGAGATACCTACGAGCAGTACTTC; CDR3: CSARDTYEQYF
D: TRBD2; size: medium-sized; length: 16; V: TRBV7-6; J: TRBJ2-3; DNA: TGTGCCAGCAGCTTGGGGCCGGGAGGAGTTGGTGATACGCAGTATTTT; CDR3: CASSLGPGGVGDTQYF
D: TRBD1; size: -; length: 15; V: TRBV5-1; J: TRBJ2-5; DNA: TGCGCCAGCAGCGGAGAACAGGGGTCGCGAGAGACCCAGTACTTC; CDR3: CASSGEQGSRETQYF
D: -; size: -; length: 20; V: TRBV2; J: TRBJ2-3; DNA: -; CDR3: CASGRAPRETQYFGPGTQYF
D: TRBD1; size: many; length: 15; V: TRBV6-1; J: TRBJ2-1; DNA: TGTGCCAGCAGCTCGGGGACAGGGGGTTACGATGAGCAGTTCTTC; CDR3: CASSSGTGGYDEQFF